This T cell receptor beta chain comes out of a study of T cell responses to AZD1222 COVID-19 vaccine. General study findings and limits: Most donors were white British, females outnumbered males, and clonal diversity was possibly underestimated. Following two doses of AZD1222, Spike-specific TCR breadth and depth rose.

With respect to this clone: What it recognizes is unknown.

Profiling relied on immunoSEQ multiplex PCR, and the TCRdb table lists in-frame clones only, not all of them. Here the sample spans 55,000 to 65,000 clones, over 60% being singletons. This clonotype originated in an adult who received the AZD1222 COVID-19 vaccine. The source material was peripheral blood, sampled 28 days after the second AZD1222 dose.

The CDR3 spells CASSQDAGGPANEQFF. CDR3 DNA: TGCGCCAGCAGCCAAGATGCGGGGGGGCCTGCAAATGAGCAGTTCTTC. The chain employs TRBV4-3 and TRBJ2-1; TRBD2 agrees at 9 bases. After removal of 0 bases from V and 7 bases from J, the junction contained 7 bases not matched to a gene. CDR3 length: 16 amino acids. Looked up from germline, CDR1 is LGHNA and CDR2 is YSLEER.